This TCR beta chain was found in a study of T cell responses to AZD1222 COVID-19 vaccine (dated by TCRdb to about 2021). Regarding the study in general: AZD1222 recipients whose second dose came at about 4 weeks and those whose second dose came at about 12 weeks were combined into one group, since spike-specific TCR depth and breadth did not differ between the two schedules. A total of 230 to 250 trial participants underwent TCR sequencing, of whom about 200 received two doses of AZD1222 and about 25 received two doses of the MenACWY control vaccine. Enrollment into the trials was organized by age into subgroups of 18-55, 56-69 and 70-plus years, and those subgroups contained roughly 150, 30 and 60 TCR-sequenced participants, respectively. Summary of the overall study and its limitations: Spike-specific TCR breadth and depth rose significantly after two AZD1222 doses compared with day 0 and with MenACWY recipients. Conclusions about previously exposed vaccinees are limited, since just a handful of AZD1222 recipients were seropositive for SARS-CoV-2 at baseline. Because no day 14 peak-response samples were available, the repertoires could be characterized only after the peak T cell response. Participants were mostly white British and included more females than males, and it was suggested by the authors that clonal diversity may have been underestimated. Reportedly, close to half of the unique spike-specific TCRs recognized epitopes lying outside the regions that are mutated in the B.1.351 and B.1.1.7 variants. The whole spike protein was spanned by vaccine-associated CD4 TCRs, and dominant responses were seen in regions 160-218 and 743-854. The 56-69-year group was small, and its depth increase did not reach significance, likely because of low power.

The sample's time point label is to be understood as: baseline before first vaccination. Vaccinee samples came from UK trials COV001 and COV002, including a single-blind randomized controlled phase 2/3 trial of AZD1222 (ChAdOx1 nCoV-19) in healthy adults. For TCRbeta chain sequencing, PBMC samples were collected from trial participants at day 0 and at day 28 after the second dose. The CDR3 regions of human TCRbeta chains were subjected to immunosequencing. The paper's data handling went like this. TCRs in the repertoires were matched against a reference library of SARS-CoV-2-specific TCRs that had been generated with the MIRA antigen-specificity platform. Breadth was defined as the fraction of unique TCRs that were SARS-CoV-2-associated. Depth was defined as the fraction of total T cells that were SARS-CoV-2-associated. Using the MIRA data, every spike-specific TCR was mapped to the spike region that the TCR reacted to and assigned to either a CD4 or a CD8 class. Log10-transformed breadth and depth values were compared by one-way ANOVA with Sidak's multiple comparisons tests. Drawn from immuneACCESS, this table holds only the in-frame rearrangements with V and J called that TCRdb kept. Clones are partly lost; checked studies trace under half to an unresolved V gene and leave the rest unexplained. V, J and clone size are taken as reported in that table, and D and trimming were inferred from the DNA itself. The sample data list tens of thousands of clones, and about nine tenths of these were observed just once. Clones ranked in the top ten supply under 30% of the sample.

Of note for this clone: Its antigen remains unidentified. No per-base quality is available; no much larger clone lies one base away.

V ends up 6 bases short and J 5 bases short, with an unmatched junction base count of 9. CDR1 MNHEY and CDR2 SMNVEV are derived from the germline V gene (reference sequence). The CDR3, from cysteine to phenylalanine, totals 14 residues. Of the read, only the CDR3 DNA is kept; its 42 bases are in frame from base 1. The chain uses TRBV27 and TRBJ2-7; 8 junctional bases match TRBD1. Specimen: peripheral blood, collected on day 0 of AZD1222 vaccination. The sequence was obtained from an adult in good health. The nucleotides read TGTGCCAGCAGGACAAGGACAGGGCCTAACGAGCAGTACTTC. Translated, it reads CASRTRTGPNEQYF.